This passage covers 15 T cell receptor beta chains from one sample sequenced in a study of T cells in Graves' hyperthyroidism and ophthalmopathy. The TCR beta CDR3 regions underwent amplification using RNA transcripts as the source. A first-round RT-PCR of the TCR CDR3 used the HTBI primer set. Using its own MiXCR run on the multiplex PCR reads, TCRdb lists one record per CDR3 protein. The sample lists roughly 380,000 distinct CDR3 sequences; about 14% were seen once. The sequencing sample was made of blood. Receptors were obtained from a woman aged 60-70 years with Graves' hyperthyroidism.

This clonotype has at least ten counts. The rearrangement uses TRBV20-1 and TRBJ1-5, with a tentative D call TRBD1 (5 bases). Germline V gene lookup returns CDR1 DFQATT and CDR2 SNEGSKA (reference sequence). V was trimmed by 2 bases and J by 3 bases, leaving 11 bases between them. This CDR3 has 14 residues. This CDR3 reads CSARRQGLNQPQHF. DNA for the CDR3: TGCAGTGCTAGAAGGCAGGGCCTCAATCAGCCCCAGCATTTT.

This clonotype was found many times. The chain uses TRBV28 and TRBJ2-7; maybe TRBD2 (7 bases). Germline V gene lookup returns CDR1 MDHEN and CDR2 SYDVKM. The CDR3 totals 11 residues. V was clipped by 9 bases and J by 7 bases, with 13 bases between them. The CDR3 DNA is TGTGCCAGTCGGGGGGCTACGGAGCAGTACTTC. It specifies CASRGATEQYF.

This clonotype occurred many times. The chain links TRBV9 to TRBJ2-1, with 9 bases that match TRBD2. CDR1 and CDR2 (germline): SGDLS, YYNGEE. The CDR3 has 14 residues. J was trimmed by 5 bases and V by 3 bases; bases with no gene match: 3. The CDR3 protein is CASSAGLANNEQFF. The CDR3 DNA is TGTGCCAGCAGCGCCGGACTAGCGAACAATGAGCAGTTCTTC.

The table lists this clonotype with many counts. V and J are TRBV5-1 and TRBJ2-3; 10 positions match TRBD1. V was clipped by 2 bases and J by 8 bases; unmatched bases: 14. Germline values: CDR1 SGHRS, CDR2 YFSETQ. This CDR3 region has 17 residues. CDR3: CASSFGTSGTGVGTQYF. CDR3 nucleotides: TGCGCCAGCAGCTTCGGGACGTCCGGGACAGGGGTTGGTACGCAGTATTTT.

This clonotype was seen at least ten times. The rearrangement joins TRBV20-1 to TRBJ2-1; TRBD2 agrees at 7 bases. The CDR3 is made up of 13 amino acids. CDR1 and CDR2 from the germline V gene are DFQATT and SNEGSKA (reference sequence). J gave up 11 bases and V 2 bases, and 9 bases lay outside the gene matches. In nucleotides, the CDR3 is TGCAGTGCTAGAAGAAATCTAGCGGATAAGCAGTTCTTC. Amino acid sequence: CSARRNLADKQFF.

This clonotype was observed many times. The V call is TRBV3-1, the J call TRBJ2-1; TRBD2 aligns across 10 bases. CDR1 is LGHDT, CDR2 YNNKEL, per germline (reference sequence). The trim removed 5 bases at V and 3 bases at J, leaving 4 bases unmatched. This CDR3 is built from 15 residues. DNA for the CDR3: TGTGCCAGCAGCGAAAGACTAGCGGGCTACAATGAGCAGTTCTTC. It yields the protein CASSERLAGYNEQFF.

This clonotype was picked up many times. The CDR3 protein is CASSEQGKAGYTF. CDR3 DNA sequence: TGTGCCAGCAGTGAGCAGGGTAAGGCTGGCTACACCTTC. This chain joins TRBV2 and TRBJ1-2; D may be TRBD1 (5 bases). V was pared by 3 bases and J by 7 bases, with 12 bases between. CDR1 and CDR2 from the germline V gene are SNHLY and FYNNEI. The CDR3 covers 13 residues.

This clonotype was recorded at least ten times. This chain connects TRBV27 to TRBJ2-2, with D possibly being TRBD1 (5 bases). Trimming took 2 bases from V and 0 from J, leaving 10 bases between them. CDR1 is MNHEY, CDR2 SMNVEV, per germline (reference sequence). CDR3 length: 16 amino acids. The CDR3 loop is CASSLMAGSNTGELFF. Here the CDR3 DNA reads TGTGCCAGCAGTTTAATGGCAGGGTCGAACACCGGGGAGCTGTTTTTT.

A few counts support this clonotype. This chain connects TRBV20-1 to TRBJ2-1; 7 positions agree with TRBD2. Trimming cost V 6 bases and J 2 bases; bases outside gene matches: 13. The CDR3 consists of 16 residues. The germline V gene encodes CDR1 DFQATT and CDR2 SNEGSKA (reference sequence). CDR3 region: CSAPPGGGVPYNEQFF. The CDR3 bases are TGCAGTGCCCCCCCTGGCGGGGGTGTACCCTACAATGAGCAGTTCTTC.

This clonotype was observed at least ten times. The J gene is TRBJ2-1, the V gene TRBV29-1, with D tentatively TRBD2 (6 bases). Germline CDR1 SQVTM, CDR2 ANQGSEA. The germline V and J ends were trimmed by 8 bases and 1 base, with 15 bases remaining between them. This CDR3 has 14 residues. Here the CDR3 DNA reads TGCAGCTCGTTAGTCGGGGGATCCTACAATGAGCAGTTCTTC. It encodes CSSLVGGSYNEQFF.

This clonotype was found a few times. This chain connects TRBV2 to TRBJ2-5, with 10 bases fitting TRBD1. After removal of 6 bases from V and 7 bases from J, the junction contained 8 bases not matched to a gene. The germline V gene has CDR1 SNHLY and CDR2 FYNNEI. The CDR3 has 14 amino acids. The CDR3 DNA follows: TGTGCCAGCAGCACCGGGACAGGGGAGGGGACCCAGTACTTC. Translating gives CASSTGTGEGTQYF.

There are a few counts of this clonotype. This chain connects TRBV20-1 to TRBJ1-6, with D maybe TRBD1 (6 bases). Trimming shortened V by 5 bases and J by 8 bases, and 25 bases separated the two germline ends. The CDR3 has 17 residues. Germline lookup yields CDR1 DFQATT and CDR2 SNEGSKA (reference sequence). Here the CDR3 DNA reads TGCAGTGCTCGTAGACAGGAAATATGGGGTTCGGATTCACCCCTCCACTTT. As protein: CSARRQEIWGSDSPLHF.

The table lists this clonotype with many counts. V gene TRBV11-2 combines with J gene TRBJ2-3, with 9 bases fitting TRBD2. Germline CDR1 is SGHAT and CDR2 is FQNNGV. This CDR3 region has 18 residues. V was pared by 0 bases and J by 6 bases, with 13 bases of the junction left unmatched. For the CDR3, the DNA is TGTGCCAGCAGCTTAGATAATGGCCCGGGACTAGCACTCGATACGCAGTATTTT. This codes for CASSLDNGPGLALDTQYF.

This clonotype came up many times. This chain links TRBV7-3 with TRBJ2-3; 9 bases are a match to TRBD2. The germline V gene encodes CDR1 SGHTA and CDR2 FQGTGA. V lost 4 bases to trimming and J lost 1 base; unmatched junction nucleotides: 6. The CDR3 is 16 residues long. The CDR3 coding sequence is TGTGCCAGCAGCTCCTTAGCGGGAGCTGGCACAGATACGCAGTATTTT. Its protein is CASSSLAGAGTDTQYF.

CDR3 sequence: CASSDAAPTDTQYF. In DNA, the CDR3 is TGCGCCAGCAGTGACGCTGCCCCCACAGATACGCAGTATTTT. The chain has TRBV10-1 and TRBJ2-3; D is uncertain. The CDR3 extends over 14 amino acids. The germline CDR1 and CDR2 sequences are WNHNN and SYGVQD (reference sequence). Trimming left V 3 bases short and J 2 bases short, with 9 bases between.